A single sample gave rise to the 10 T cell receptor beta chains below, sequenced in a study of blood T cell repertoires in COVID-19. Produced via immunoSEQ multiplex PCR; TCRdb's table is partial and in-frame only. The table has 250,000 or so clones, roughly nine tenths seen once. The sequencing sample was made of peripheral blood. These receptors came from a woman aged 40-49 years who had recovered from COVID-19.

The V and J genes are TRBV7-2 and TRBJ2-7; D not certain. The V end lost 1 base, the J end lost 2 bases, and 6 bases lay between the germline ends. The CDR3 contains 13 residues. Germline CDR1 and CDR2: SGHTA and FQGNSA. The CDR3 nucleotides are TGTGCCAGCAGCTTAGATGCGGCCTACGAGCAGTACTTC. Translating gives CASSLDAAYEQYF.

The chain has TRBV5-1 and TRBJ1-6; tentatively, D is TRBD1 (5 bases). CDR1 and CDR2 (germline): SGHRS, YFSETQ. The germline V and J ends were trimmed by 4 bases and 13 bases, with 18 bases remaining between them. This CDR3 is 14 amino acids long. The CDR3 loop is CASSGETRGEPLHF. Here the CDR3 DNA reads TGCGCCAGCAGCGGGGAGACCCGGGGGGAGCCCCTCCACTTT.

J is TRBJ1-1 and V is TRBV10-2; no firm D call. CDR1 WSHSY and CDR2 SAAADI come from the germline V gene. The CDR3 contains 15 residues. Trimming cost V 4 bases and J 8 bases, with 20 bases left between them. CDR3 sequence reads: CASSAAATLNGEAFF. CDR3 nucleotide sequence: TGCGCCAGCAGTGCGGCAGCGACTCTCAACGGGGAAGCTTTCTTT.

This clone came up once. J is TRBJ1-1 and V is TRBV18; the match to TRBD1 covers 10 bases. The CDR3 is made up of 14 amino acids. Germline loops: CDR1 KGHSH, CDR2 LQKENI. V was pared by 5 bases and J by 3 bases, with 3 bases of the junction left unmatched. CDR3: CASSIGTGDTEAFF. For the CDR3, the DNA is TGTGCCAGCTCAATCGGGACAGGGGACACTGAAGCTTTCTTT.

The gene calls are TRBV11-2 and TRBJ1-1, with TRBD1 matching over 7 bases. CDR1 and CDR2 (germline): SGHAT, FQNNGV. The CDR3 loop spans 16 amino acids. J was trimmed by 4 bases and V by 3 bases; bases with no gene match: 11. The CDR3 nucleotides are TGTGCCAGCAGCTTTCCCCCCCAGGGGGTGGTCACTGAAGCTTTCTTT. Encoded protein: CASSFPPQGVVTEAFF.

V and J are TRBV13 and TRBJ2-3; no clear D. The CDR3 loop spans 13 amino acids. V was shortened by 5 bases and J by 6 bases, with 12 bases between the two germline ends. Germline-derived CDR1 and CDR2 are PRHDT and FYEKMQ (reference sequence). CDR3 DNA sequence: TGTGCCAGCAGCCCTAATACTCTGGATACGCAGTATTTT. Protein sequence: CASSPNTLDTQYF.

The J gene is TRBJ1-2, the V gene TRBV19; 9 bases are shared with TRBD1. The CDR3 has 14 residues. After removal of 5 bases from V and 5 bases from J, the junction contained 6 bases not matched to a gene. Looked up from germline, CDR1 is LNHDA and CDR2 is SQIVND (reference sequence). The CDR3 reads CASSYRDRVYGYTF. The CDR3 nucleotides are TGTGCCAGTAGTTACCGGGACAGGGTATATGGCTACACCTTC. Full variable domain (rest looked up from reference TRBV19 and TRBJ1-2): DGGITQSPKYLFRKEGQNVTLSCEQNLNHDAMYWYRQDPGQGLRLIYYSQIVNDFQKGDIAEGYSVSREKKESFPLTVTSAQKNPTAFYLCASSYRDRVYGYTFGSGTRLTVV.

V usage is TRBV13 and J usage is TRBJ2-7; the D gene is possibly TRBD2 (5 bases). V was pared by 4 bases and J by 11 bases, with 18 bases between. Looked up from germline, CDR1 is PRHDT and CDR2 is FYEKMQ (reference sequence). The CDR3 is made up of 13 amino acids. The DNA of the CDR3 is TGTGCCAGCAGCTCCCGGACTGACGTTCTGGAGTACGTC. Encoded protein: CASSSRTDVLEYV.

Only one count was recorded for this clone. This chain uses TRBV19 with TRBJ2-1; unclear D gene. The CDR3 is made up of 12 amino acids. The ends were cut back, 0 bases at V and 9 bases at J, with 6 bases in the middle. Germline loops: CDR1 LNHDA, CDR2 SQIVND (reference sequence). CDR3 in amino acids: CASSIDRGEQFF. Written as DNA, the CDR3 is TGTGCCAGTAGTATAGATCGCGGTGAGCAGTTCTTC.

This clone was seen a few times. The chain uses TRBV5-6 and TRBJ1-1, with TRBD1 identical over 7 bases. Germline lookup yields CDR1 SGHDT and CDR2 YYEEEE. The J segment lost 6 bases and the V segment lost 3 bases, leaving 8 bases of the junction unmatched. The CDR3 has 14 amino acids. CDR3 region: CASSSEIDRAEAFF. The CDR3 nucleotides are TGTGCCAGCAGCTCTGAGATTGACAGGGCTGAAGCTTTCTTT.